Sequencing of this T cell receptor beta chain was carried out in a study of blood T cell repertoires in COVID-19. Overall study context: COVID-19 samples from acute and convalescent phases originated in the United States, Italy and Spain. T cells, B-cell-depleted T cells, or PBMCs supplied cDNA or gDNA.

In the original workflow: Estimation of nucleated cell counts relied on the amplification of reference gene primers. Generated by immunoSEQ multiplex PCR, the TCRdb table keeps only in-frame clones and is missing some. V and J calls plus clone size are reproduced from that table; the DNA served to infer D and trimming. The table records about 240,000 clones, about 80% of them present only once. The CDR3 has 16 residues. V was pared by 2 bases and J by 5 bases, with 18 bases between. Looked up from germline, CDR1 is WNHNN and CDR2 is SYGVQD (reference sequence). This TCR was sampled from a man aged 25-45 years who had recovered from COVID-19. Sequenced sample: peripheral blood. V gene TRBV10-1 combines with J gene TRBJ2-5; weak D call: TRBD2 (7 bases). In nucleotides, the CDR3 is TGCGCCAGCAGTGAGGCCCTAGGGGGGGGATCGGAGACCCAGTACTTC. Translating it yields CASSEALGGGSETQYF.